Listed below are T cell receptor beta chains from one sample, sequenced in a study of shared clonotypes between healthy human individuals. Method: immunoSEQ multiplex PCR; TCRdb's copy keeps in-frame clones and lacks some. The profile shows 490,000 or so clones, roughly 78% of them singletons. The sequencing input was PBMCs. The receptor source for this set is a woman in her thirties or forties in good health. Some clones in this sample may be carry-over from other donors' samples. The CDR3 runs from the conserved cysteine through the conserved F or W. A D gene is named only where the DNA matches it firmly. Clone size is stated in some rows and not others, as once, few, many or a class when expanded.

j_call clone_size v_call d_call cdr3_aa cdr3_nt
TRBJ1-2 few TRBV14 - CASSLLGRDYGYTF TGTGCCAGCAGCCTACTTGGGCGAGACTATGGCTACACCTTC
TRBJ2-3 - TRBV9 - CASSGQPPRTDTQYF TGTGCCAGCAGCGGTCAACCCCCCCGCACAGATACGCAGTATTTT
TRBJ1-5 - TRBV12-5 - CASGLVTRNQPQHF TGTGCTAGTGGTTTGGTAACGAGGAATCAGCCCCAGCATTTT
TRBJ2-1 many TRBV5-1 TRBD2 CASSVAGDGVEQFF TGCGCCAGCAGCGTAGCGGGAGACGGGGTTGAGCAGTTCTTC
TRBJ1-4 once TRBV27 TRBD1 CAKRQGDWSTNEKLFF TGTGCCAAAAGACAGGGGGACTGGTCCACTAATGAAAAACTGTTTTTT
TRBJ2-2 - TRBV5-1 TRBD2 CASSRLAGVHTGELFF TGCGCCAGCAGTAGACTAGCGGGAGTACACACCGGGGAGCTGTTTTTT
TRBJ2-7 - TRBV7-2 - CASSSQGGGEYEQYF TGTGCCAGCAGCTCCCAGGGGGGGGGCGAGTACGAGCAGTACTTC
TRBJ2-2 few TRBV7-3 - CASSLSGELFF TGTGCCAGCAGCTTATCCGGGGAGCTGTTTTTT
TRBJ2-2 - TRBV7-9 TRBD2 CASSLLAGLNTGELFF TGTGCCAGCAGCTTACTAGCGGGTCTGAACACCGGGGAGCTGTTTTTT
TRBJ1-4 - TRBV19 - CASSMPGHAATNEKLFF TGTGCCAGTAGTATGCCGGGACACGCCGCAACTAATGAAAAACTGTTTTTT
TRBJ1-2 - TRBV15 - CATSRELGNYGYTF TGTGCCACCAGCAGAGAACTAGGGAACTATGGCTACACCTTC
TRBJ1-5 few TRBV11-2 - CASSLVGDQPQHF TGTGCCAGCAGCTTAGTAGGGGATCAGCCCCAGCATTTT
TRBJ2-7 - TRBV7-9 TRBD1 CASVGGTEYEQYF TGTGCCAGCGTAGGGGGCACCGAATACGAGCAGTACTTC
TRBJ1-6 - TRBV6-5 - CASGVGEGSPLHF TGTGCCAGTGGCGTGGGCGAAGGTTCACCCCTCCACTTT
TRBJ2-5 - TRBV29-1 - CSAQGVPDRSETQYF TGCAGCGCCCAAGGGGTACCCGATAGGTCAGAGACCCAGTACTTC
TRBJ1-4 - TRBV27 - CASMKRGGNEKLFF TGTGCCAGTATGAAAAGGGGAGGTAATGAAAAACTGTTTTTT
TRBJ2-2 once TRBV6-1 - CASSEWGANTGELFF TGTGCCAGCAGTGAATGGGGTGCTAACACCGGGGAGCTGTTTTTT
TRBJ2-1 many TRBV6-5 TRBD2 CASSSGAGSAYNEQFF TGTGCCAGCAGTTCCGGAGCGGGAAGCGCCTACAATGAGCAGTTCTTC
TRBJ2-7 - TRBV27 TRBD2 CARTTGTNYEQYF TGTGCCAGGACAACCGGGACTAACTACGAGCAGTACTTC
TRBJ1-5 - TRBV18 TRBD1 CASSPQGASNQPQHF TGTGCCAGCTCACCACAGGGGGCAAGCAATCAGCCCCAGCATTTT
TRBJ2-5 - TRBV2 - CASTPQYF TGTGCCAGCACTCCCCAGTACTTC
TRBJ2-2 - TRBV6-6 - CASSPWGRELFF TGTGCCAGCAGTCCCTGGGGAAGGGAGCTGTTTTTT
TRBJ2-7 - TRBV27 - CASRPEPVGGYEQYF TGTGCCAGCAGGCCCGAACCGGTGGGGGGCTACGAGCAGTACTTC
TRBJ2-1 - TRBV7-3 TRBD2 CASSLGTSGNEQFF TGTGCCAGCAGCTTAGGGACTAGCGGCAATGAGCAGTTCTTC